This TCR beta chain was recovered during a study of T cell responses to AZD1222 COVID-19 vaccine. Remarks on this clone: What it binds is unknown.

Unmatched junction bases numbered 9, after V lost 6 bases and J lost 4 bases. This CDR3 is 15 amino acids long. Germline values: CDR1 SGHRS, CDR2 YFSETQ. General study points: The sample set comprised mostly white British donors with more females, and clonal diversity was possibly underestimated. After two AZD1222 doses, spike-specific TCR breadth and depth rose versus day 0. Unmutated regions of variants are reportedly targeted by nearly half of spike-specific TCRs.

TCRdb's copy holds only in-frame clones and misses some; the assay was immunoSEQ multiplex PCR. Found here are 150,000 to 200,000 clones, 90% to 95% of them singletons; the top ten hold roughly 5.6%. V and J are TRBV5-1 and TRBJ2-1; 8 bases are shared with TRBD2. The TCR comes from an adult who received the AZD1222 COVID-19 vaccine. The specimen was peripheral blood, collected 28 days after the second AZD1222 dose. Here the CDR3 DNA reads TGCGCCAGCACGGGAAGCGGGAGCGTGTACAATGAGCAGTTCTTC. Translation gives CASTGSGSVYNEQFF.